The rows below give T cell receptor beta chains drawn from one sample of a study of blood T cells in healthy people across ages. TCRdb reprocessed the 5' RACE reads with MiXCR, giving one entry per CDR3 protein. Among about 670,000 distinct CDR3 sequences listed, around two fifths were seen once. The sample comprised blood. Receptors originate from a man aged 80 or over in good health. CDR3s include the opening cysteine and the closing phenylalanine or tryptophan. The D gene is left open where the match is weak. Clone size is not always given. Where it is, it says once, few, many or a class for expanded clones.

d_call j_call v_call clone_size cdr3_aa cdr3_nt
TRBD2 TRBJ2-3 TRBV5-1 many CASSLGLAASTDTQYF TGCGCCAGCAGCTTGGGCCTAGCGGCAAGCACAGATACGCAGTATTTT
- TRBJ1-1 TRBV9 few CASSPRTAAEAFF TGTGCCAGCAGCCCGCGGACAGCAGCTGAAGCTTTCTTT
TRBD1 TRBJ1-4 TRBV5-8 - CASSRHTGVRSEKLFF TGTGCCAGCAGCAGACACACAGGGGTCAGGAGTGAAAAACTGTTTTTT
- TRBJ2-7 TRBV6-2/TRBV6-3 few CASNRGGSYEQYF TGTGCCAGCAATAGGGGAGGCTCCTACGAGCAGTACTTC
TRBD2 TRBJ2-1 TRBV6-1 - CASSARGGGLNNEQFF TGTGCCAGCAGTGCGAGGGGCGGGGGGCTTAACAATGAGCAGTTCTTC
- TRBJ1-2 TRBV6-2/TRBV6-3 - CASRTGWIEGYTF TGTGCCAGCAGAACCGGATGGATAGAGGGCTACACCTTC
- TRBJ2-7 TRBV20-1 - CSARAWAGENYEQYF TGCAGTGCTAGGGCTTGGGCAGGCGAGAACTACGAGCAGTACTTC
TRBD1 TRBJ2-2 TRBV5-1 - CASSRTGGRGTGELFF TGCGCCAGCAGCAGGACAGGGGGCCGTGGCACCGGGGAGCTGTTTTTT
TRBD1 TRBJ2-7 TRBV24-1 - CATSDLTGTGYHEQYF TGTGCCACCAGTGATTTAACCGGGACAGGGTATCATGAGCAGTACTTC
TRBD2 TRBJ2-2 TRBV7-3 few CASSPQRLAGTGELFF TGTGCCAGCAGCCCCCAAAGACTAGCGGGAACCGGGGAGCTGTTTTTT
- TRBJ1-4 TRBV12-3/TRBV12-4 - CASSFGRLGTNEKLFF TGTGCCAGCAGTTTCGGACGACTTGGAACTAATGAAAAACTGTTTTTT
- TRBJ2-5 TRBV18 - CASSPVLTAQETQYF TGTGCCAGCTCACCGGTCCTGACAGCCCAAGAGACCCAGTACTTC
- TRBJ2-7 TRBV20-1 few CSARHGGNSYEQYF TGCAGTGCTAGACACGGGGGAAACTCCTACGAGCAGTACTTC
- TRBJ1-2 TRBV28 - CASSVKQNYGYTF TGTGCCAGCAGTGTAAAACAGAACTATGGCTACACCTTC
TRBD2 TRBJ2-1 TRBV10-1 - CASSDAASGKYNEQFF TGCGCCAGCAGTGATGCGGCTAGCGGGAAATACAATGAGCAGTTCTTC
- TRBJ2-3 TRBV4-1 - CASSQEDQKLSTDTRYF TGCGCCAGCAGCCAAGAGGACCAAAAACTAAGCACAGATACGCGGTATTTT
- TRBJ2-5 TRBV6-1 - CASSLLGVETQYF TGTGCCAGCAGCCTACTAGGGGTGGAGACCCAGTACTTC
TRBD2 TRBJ2-7 TRBV5-4 - CASSLEGTNYNEQYF TGTGCCAGCAGCTTGGAAGGGACTAACTACAATGAGCAGTACTTC
TRBD2 TRBJ2-7 TRBV28 - CASSVAGGPNEQYF TGTGCCAGCAGTGTAGCGGGAGGGCCCAACGAGCAGTACTTC
TRBD2 TRBJ2-1 TRBV29-1 few CTSSSGNVEQFF TGCACCTCTTCTAGCGGGAATGTTGAGCAGTTCTTC
TRBD1 TRBJ2-7 TRBV2 few CASRETTGFYEQYF TGTGCCAGCAGGGAAACGACAGGGTTCTACGAGCAGTACTTC
- TRBJ2-7 TRBV7-9 few CASSTDGGSSYEQYF TGTGCCAGCAGCACGGACGGTGGGAGCTCCTACGAGCAGTACTTC
- TRBJ2-1 TRBV7-7 - CASSYGSGGYNEQFF TGTGCTAGCAGCTACGGGTCCGGGGGCTACAATGAGCAGTTCTTC
TRBD2 TRBJ2-1 TRBV6-6 few CASSYSVAGGFSEQFF TGTGCCAGCAGTTACTCGGTGGCGGGAGGGTTCTCTGAGCAGTTCTTC
TRBD1 TRBJ1-5 TRBV28 - CASSRTGGTVNQPQHF TGTGCCAGCAGTCGGACAGGGGGCACAGTAAATCAGCCCCAGCATTTT
TRBD1 TRBJ1-1 TRBV7-2 few CASSPGTGLSSREAFF TGTGCCAGCAGCCCCGGGACAGGGTTGTCCTCGAGGGAAGCTTTCTTT
TRBD1 TRBJ1-2 TRBV29-1 - CSVVRQGANGYTF TGCAGCGTTGTTCGACAGGGGGCTAATGGCTACACCTTC
- TRBJ2-7 TRBV7-2 - CASSFPGRASYEQYF TGTGCCAGCAGCTTCCCGGGACGGGCTTCCTACGAGCAGTACTTC
- TRBJ2-1 TRBV10-3 - CAIKGVDNEQFF TGTGCCATCAAGGGGGTTGACAATGAGCAGTTCTTC
TRBD1 TRBJ2-1 TRBV7-9 - CASSLRGGTGNNEQFF TGTGCCAGCAGCTTACGCGGTGGGACAGGGAACAATGAGCAGTTCTTC
- TRBJ1-5 TRBV4-2 - CASSQDGGALSNQPQHF TGTGCCAGCAGCCAAGATGGAGGGGCTCTTAGCAATCAGCCCCAGCATTTT
TRBD2 TRBJ2-1 TRBV10-3 few CAISTGGLAGGREQFF TGTGCCATCAGTACAGGGGGACTAGCGGGAGGGCGTGAGCAGTTCTTC
TRBD2 TRBJ2-3 TRBV5-1 few CASSLAGLAGFGDTQYF TGCGCCAGCAGCTTGGCCGGACTAGCGGGTTTTGGAGATACGCAGTATTTT
- TRBJ1-5 TRBV6-6 - CASSYVGTQPQHF TGTGCCAGCAGTTACGTGGGGACTCAGCCCCAGCATTTT
TRBD2 TRBJ2-1 TRBV12-3/TRBV12-4 - CASRGTSANEQFF TGTGCCAGCAGGGGGACTAGCGCTAATGAGCAGTTCTTC
TRBD1 TRBJ2-7 TRBV6-5 - CASSYRPGGSYEQYF TGTGCCAGCAGTTACAGGCCAGGGGGTTCGTACGAGCAGTACTTC
TRBD2 TRBJ2-7 TRBV12-3/TRBV12-4 few CASSLSQVLAGGDEQYF TGTGCCAGCAGTCTTAGCCAGGTACTAGCGGGAGGAGACGAGCAGTACTTC
- TRBJ2-7 TRBV5-1 - CASSFGDTSYEQYF TGCGCCAGCAGCTTCGGGGACACTTCCTACGAGCAGTACTTC
TRBD1 TRBJ2-2 TRBV12-5 - CASGSGQIASGELFF TGTGCTAGTGGTTCGGGACAGATAGCCTCCGGGGAGCTGTTTTTT
TRBD1 TRBJ1-5 TRBV6-2/TRBV6-3 - CASTLSGTGTAGNQPQHF TGTGCCAGCACCCTTTCCGGGACAGGGACGGCGGGCAATCAGCCCCAGCATTTT
TRBD2 TRBJ2-2 TRBV4-3 few CASSQVGQRGARTGELFF TGCGCCAGCAGCCAAGTAGGCCAGCGGGGGGCGCGCACCGGGGAGCTGTTTTTT
TRBD1 TRBJ2-6 TRBV6-2/TRBV6-3 few CASGDRGFGANVLTF TGTGCCAGCGGGGACAGGGGGTTTGGGGCCAACGTCCTGACTTTC
TRBD2 TRBJ2-1 TRBV28 - CASGGGLSSYNEQFF TGTGCCAGCGGGGGGGGGTTAAGCTCCTACAATGAGCAGTTCTTC